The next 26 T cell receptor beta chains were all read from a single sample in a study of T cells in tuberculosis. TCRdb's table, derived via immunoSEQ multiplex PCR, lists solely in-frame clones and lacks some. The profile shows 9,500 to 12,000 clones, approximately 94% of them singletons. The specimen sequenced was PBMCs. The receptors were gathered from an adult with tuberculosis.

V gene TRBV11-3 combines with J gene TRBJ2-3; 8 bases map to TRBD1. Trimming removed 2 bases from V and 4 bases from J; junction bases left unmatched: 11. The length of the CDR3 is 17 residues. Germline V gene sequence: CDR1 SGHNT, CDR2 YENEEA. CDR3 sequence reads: CASSLTPGTGSSDTQYF. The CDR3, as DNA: TGTGCCAGCAGCTTAACCCCGGGGACAGGATCATCAGATACGCAGTATTTT.

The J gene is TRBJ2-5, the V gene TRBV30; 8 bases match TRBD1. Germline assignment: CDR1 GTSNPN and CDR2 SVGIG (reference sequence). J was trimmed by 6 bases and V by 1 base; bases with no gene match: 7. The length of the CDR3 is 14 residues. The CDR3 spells CAWSEDRAKKTQYF. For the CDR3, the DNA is TGTGCCTGGAGTGAGGACAGGGCGAAAAAGACCCAGTACTTC.

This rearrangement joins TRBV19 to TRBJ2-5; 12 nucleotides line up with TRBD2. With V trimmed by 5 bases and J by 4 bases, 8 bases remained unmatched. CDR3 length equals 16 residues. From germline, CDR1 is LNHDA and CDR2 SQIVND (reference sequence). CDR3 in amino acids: CASSPGTSGFRETQYF. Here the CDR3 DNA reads TGTGCCAGTAGTCCGGGGACTAGCGGGTTTCGAGAGACCCAGTACTTC.

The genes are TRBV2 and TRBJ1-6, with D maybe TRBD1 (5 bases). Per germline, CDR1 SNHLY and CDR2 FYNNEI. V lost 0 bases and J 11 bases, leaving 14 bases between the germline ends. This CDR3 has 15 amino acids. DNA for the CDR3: TGTGCCAGCAGTGAAGCTGGGCAGGGTAGGGCACCCCTCCACTTT. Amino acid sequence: CASSEAGQGRAPLHF.

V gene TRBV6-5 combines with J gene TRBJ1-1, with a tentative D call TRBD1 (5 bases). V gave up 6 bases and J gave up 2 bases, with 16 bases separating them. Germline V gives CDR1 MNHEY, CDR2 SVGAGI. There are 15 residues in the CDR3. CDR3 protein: CASSSVGQGNTEAFF. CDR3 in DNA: TGTGCCAGCAGCTCCGTCGGGCAGGGTAACACTGAAGCTTTCTTT.

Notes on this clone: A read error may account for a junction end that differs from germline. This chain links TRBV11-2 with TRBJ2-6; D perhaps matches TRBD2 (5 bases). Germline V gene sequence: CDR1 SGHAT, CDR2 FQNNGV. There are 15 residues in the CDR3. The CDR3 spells CASSVDYSGANVLTF. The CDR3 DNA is TGTGCCAGCAGCGTAGACTACTCTGGGGCCAACGTCCTGACTTTC.

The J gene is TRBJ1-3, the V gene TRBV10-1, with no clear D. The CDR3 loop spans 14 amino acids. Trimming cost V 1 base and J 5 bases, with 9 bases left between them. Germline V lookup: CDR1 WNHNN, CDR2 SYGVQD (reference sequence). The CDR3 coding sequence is TGCGCCAGCAGTGAGTTCGGGGTTAGAAACACCATATATTTT. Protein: CASSEFGVRNTIYF.

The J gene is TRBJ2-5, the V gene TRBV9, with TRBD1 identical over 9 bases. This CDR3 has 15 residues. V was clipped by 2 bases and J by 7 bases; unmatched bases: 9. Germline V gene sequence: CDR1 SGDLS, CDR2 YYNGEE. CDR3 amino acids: CASSVAPGQGWTQYF. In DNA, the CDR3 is TGTGCCAGCAGCGTGGCCCCGGGACAGGGTTGGACCCAGTACTTC.

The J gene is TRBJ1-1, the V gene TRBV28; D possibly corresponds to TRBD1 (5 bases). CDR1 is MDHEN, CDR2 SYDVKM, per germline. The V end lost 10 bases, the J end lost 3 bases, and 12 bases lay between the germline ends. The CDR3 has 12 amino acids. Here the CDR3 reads CATNTGDTEAFF. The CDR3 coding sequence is TGTGCCACCAATACGGGGGACACTGAAGCTTTCTTT.

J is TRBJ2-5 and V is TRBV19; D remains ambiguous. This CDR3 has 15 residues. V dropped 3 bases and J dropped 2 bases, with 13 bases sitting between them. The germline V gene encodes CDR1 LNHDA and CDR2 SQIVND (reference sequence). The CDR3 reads CASSIRGSIQETQYF. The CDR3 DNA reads TGTGCCAGTAGTATCCGCGGATCGATACAAGAGACCCAGTACTTC.

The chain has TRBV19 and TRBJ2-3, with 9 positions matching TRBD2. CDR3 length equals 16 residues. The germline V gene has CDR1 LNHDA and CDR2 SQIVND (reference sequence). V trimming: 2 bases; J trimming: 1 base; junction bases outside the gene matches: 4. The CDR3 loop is CASSIRAGGGTDTQYF. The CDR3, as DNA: TGTGCCAGTAGTATAAGAGCGGGAGGAGGCACAGATACGCAGTATTTT.

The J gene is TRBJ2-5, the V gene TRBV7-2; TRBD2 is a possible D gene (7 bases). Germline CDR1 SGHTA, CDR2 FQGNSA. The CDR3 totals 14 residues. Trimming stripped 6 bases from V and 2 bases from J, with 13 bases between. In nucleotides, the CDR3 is TGTGCCAGCAGACGGGGGGCCGGGCAAGAGACCCAGTACTTC. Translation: CASRRGAGQETQYF.

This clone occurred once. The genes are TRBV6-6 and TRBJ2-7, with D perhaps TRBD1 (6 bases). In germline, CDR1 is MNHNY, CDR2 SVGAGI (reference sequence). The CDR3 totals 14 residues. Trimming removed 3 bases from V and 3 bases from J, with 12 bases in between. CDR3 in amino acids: CASSYQQGLYEQYF. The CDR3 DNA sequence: TGTGCCAGCAGTTATCAGCAGGGGCTCTACGAGCAGTACTTC.

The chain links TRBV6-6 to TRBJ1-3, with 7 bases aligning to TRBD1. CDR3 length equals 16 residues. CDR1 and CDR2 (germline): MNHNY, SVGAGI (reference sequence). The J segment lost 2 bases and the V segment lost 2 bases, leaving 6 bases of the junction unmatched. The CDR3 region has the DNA TGTGCCAGCAGTTACGTTACAGGGGCCGCTGGAAACACCATATATTTT. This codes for CASSYVTGAAGNTIYF.

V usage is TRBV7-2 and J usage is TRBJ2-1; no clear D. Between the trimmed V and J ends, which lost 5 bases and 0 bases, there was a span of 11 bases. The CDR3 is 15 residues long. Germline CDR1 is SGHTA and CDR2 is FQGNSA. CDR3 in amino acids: CASSQASSSYNEQFF. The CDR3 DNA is TGTGCCAGCAGCCAGGCATCAAGCTCCTACAATGAGCAGTTCTTC.

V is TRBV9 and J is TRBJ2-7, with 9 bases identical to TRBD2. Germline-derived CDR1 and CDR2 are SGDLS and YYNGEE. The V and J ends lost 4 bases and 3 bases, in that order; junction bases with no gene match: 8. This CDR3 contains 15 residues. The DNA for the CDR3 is TGTGCCAGCAGCCCCAGCTTGCGGGGGGGCTACGAGCAGTACTTC. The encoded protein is CASSPSLRGGYEQYF. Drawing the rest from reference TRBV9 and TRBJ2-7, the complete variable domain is DSGVTQTPKHLITATGQRVTLRCSPRSGDLSVYWYQQSLDQGLQFLIQYYNGEERAKGNILERFSAQQFPDLHSELNLSSLELGDSALYFCASSPSLRGGYEQYFGPGTRLTVT.

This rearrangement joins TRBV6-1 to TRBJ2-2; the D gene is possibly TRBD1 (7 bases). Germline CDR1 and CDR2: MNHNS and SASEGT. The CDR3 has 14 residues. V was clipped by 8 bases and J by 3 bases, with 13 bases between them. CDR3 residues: CASRGTVDTGELFF. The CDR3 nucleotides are TGTGCCAGCCGGGGGACAGTAGACACCGGGGAGCTGTTTTTT.

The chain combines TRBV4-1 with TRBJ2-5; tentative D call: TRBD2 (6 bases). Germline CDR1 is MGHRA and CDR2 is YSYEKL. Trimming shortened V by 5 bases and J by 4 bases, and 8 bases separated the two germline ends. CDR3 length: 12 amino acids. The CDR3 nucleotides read TGCGCCAGCAGCTTCGGGGGAGAGACCCAGTACTTC. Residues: CASSFGGETQYF.

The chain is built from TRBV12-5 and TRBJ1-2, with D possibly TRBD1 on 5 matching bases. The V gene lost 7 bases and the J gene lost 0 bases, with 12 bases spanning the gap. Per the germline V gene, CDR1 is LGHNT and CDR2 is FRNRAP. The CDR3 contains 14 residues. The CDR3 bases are TGTGCTAGTGCTGCGGGGGGTTCTAACTATGGCTACACCTTC. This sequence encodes CASAAGGSNYGYTF.

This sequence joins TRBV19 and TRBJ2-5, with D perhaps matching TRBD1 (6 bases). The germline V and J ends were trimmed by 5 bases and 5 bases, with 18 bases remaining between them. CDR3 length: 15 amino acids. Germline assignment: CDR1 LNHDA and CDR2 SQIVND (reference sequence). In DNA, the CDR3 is TGTGCCAGTAGTTCACAGGGCTTAATGGGCGAGACCCAGTACTTC. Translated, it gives CASSSQGLMGETQYF.

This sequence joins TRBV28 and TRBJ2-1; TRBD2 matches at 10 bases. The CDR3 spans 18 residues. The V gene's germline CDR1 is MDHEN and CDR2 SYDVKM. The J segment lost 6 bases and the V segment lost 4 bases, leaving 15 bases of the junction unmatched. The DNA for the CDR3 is TGTGCCAGCAGTTCCTCCCTATTTAAGCGGGAGGGAACCAATGAGCAGTTCTTC. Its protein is CASSSSLFKREGTNEQFF.

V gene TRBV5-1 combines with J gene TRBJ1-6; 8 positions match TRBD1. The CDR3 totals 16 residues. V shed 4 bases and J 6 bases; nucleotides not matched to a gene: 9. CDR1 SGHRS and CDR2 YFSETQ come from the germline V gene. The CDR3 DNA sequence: TGCGCCAGCAGCCTGGACAGGGATGTTCCTAATTCACCCCTCCACTTT. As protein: CASSLDRDVPNSPLHF.

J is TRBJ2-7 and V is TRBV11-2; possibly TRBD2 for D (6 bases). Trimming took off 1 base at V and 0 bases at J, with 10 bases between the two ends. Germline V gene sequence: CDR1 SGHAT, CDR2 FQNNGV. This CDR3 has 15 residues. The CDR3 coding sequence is TGTGCCAGCAGCTTAGGGAGCGGGTCCTCCTACGAGCAGTACTTC. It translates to CASSLGSGSSYEQYF.

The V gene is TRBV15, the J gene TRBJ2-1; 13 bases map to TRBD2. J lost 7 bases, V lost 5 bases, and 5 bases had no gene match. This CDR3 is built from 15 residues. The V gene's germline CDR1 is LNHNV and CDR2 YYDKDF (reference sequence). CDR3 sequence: CATSVTSGGANEQFF. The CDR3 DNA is TGTGCCACCAGCGTAACTAGCGGGGGGGCGAATGAGCAGTTCTTC.

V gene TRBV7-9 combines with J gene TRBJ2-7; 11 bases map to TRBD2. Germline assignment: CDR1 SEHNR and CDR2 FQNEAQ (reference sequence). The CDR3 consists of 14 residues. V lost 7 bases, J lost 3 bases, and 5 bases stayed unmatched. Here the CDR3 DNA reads TGTGCCAGCACCTTTAGCGGGAGGGTCTACGAGCAGTACTTC. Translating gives CASTFSGRVYEQYF.

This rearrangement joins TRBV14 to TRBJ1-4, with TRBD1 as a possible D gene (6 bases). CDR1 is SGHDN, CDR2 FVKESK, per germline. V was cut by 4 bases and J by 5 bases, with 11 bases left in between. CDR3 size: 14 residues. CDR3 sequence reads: CASSPDSWNEKLFF. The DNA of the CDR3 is TGTGCCAGCAGCCCGGACAGCTGGAATGAAAAACTGTTTTTT.